What follows are 14 T cell receptor beta chains derived from one specimen sequenced in a study of T cells in localized non-small cell lung cancer. TCRdb keeps only in-frame clones here, not all; method: immunoSEQ multiplex PCR. This sample yields under 40,000 clones, of which roughly 87% are seen a single time; less than 20% belongs to the top ten. The source was peripheral blood mononuclear cells, collected before any cancer treatment. All receptors derive from a man between 40 and 70 years old with stage III lung adenocarcinoma.

This clone was detected once. This sequence joins TRBV6-5 and TRBJ1-4; no clear D. Between the trimmed V and J ends, which lost 0 bases and 3 bases, there was a span of 8 bases. CDR3 length: 15 residues. Per germline, CDR1 MNHEY and CDR2 SVGAGI. CDR3 residues: CASSYSSASNEKLFF. CDR3 DNA: TGTGCCAGCAGTTACTCGAGCGCTTCTAATGAAAAACTGTTTTTT.

This chain links TRBV7-2 with TRBJ1-5, with a weak D call TRBD1 (6 bases). The CDR3 runs to 14 residues. The germline gives CDR1 SGHTA, CDR2 FQGNSA. V lost 3 bases and J lost 4, with 10 bases in between. CDR3 loop: CASSFGTLNQPQHF. Written as DNA, the CDR3 is TGTGCCAGCAGCTTCGGGACACTTAATCAGCCCCAGCATTTT.

V and J are TRBV4-1 and TRBJ2-1; unclear D gene. Germline V gene sequence: CDR1 MGHRA, CDR2 YSYEKL. The CDR3 is 12 amino acids. V gave up 0 bases and J gave up 13 bases, with 10 bases separating them. CDR3 DNA sequence: TGCGCCAGCAGCCAAGACGAAGTGAAACAGTTCTTC. It yields the protein CASSQDEVKQFF.

As for this clone: One end of the junction varies from germline; a read error may be responsible. The genes are TRBV16 and TRBJ1-2; D is unresolved. CDR1 and CDR2 (germline): KGHSY, FQNENV. The CDR3 runs to 11 residues. The CDR3 nucleotides read TGTGCCAGCAGCCATGCGGATACAGCCGACTTC. Protein sequence: CASSHADTADF.

As concerns this clone: One end of the junction is discordant with germline, which a read error may explain. The chain recombines TRBV18 with TRBJ1-3; D is unresolved. From germline, CDR1 is KGHSH and CDR2 LQKENI. The CDR3 loop spans 14 amino acids. Here the CDR3 reads CASSPPNSGNTIYF. CDR3 in DNA: TGTGCCAGCTCCCCACCGAACTCTGGAAACACCATATATTTT.

The J gene is TRBJ2-5, the V gene TRBV5-1, with 14 bases fitting TRBD2. This CDR3 region has 17 residues. The J segment lost 3 bases and the V segment lost 4 bases, leaving 8 bases of the junction unmatched. CDR1 SGHRS and CDR2 YFSETQ come from the germline V gene. CDR3 loop: CASSIRTSGGTKETQYF. The CDR3 DNA reads as TGCGCCAGCAGCATCCGGACTAGCGGGGGGACCAAAGAGACCCAGTACTTC.

The rearrangement links TRBV7-2 to TRBJ1-3; D gene unclear. CDR3 length: 12 residues. The V and J ends lost 3 bases and 6 bases respectively, with 6 bases between them. CDR1 SGHTA and CDR2 FQGNSA come from the germline V gene. Here the CDR3 DNA reads TGTGCCAGCAGCTTCCAGGAAAACACCATATATTTT. Protein product: CASSFQENTIYF.

CDR3 in DNA: TGTGCCATCGGGACGGGCCCCTACGAGCAGTACTTC. The encoded protein is CAIGTGPYEQYF. V usage is TRBV10-3 and J usage is TRBJ2-7; D tentatively reads TRBD1 or TRBD2 (5 bases each). Trimming left V 8 bases short and J 2 bases short, with 10 bases between. CDR3 size: 12 residues. Germline V lookup: CDR1 ENHRY, CDR2 SYGVKD.

V is TRBV5-4 and J is TRBJ2-7; weak D call: TRBD2 (6 bases). This CDR3 region has 13 residues. V was pared by 3 bases and J by 8 bases, with 15 bases between. Germline V gene data show CDR1 as SGHNT and CDR2 as YYREEE (reference sequence). The CDR3 loop is CASSSYGGRKQYF. Here the CDR3 DNA reads TGTGCCAGCAGCTCCTACGGGGGAAGGAAGCAGTACTTC. Filled out from reference TRBV5-4 and TRBJ2-7, the complete variable domain reads ETGVTQSPTHLIKTRGQQVTLRCSSQSGHNTVSWYQQALGQGPQFIFQYYREEENGRGNFPPRFSGLQFPNYSSELNVNALELDDSALYLCASSSYGGRKQYFGPGTRLTVT.

With respect to this clone: A much bigger clone sits one base away, suggesting this may be a read error. The chain combines TRBV6-4 with TRBJ2-4; D might be TRBD1 (7 bases). The V end was cut by 4 bases, the J end by 0 bases, with 16 bases between. Per the germline V gene, CDR1 is MRHNA and CDR2 is SNTAGT. CDR3 size: 17 residues. CDR3 sequence reads: CASSGLNRGLAKNIQYF. The DNA for the CDR3 is TGTGCCAGCAGTGGCCTCAACAGGGGACTAGCCAAAAACATTCAGTACTTC.

This clone was seen a few times. The chain is built from TRBV19 and TRBJ2-7; D gene unclear. CDR3 size: 12 residues. Trimming shortened V by 3 bases and J by 5 bases, and 8 bases separated the two germline ends. In germline, CDR1 is LNHDA, CDR2 SQIVND (reference sequence). CDR3 DNA: TGTGCCAGTAGTATGATGGGAAACGAGCAGTACTTC. It translates to CASSMMGNEQYF.

The chain uses TRBV7-2 and TRBJ2-3, with TRBD2 matching over 7 bases. CDR3 length: 13 residues. V lost 3 bases, J lost 8 bases, and 5 bases stayed unmatched. Germline V CDR1 and CDR2: SGHTA, FQGNSA. The CDR3 bases are TGTGCCAGCAGCTTCAGACTAGCAACTACGCAGTATTTT. Translated, it gives CASSFRLATTQYF.

This rearrangement joins TRBV28 to TRBJ1-2; a possible D gene is TRBD1 (6 bases). Germline loops: CDR1 MDHEN, CDR2 SYDVKM. The CDR3 spans 18 residues. V was trimmed by 6 bases and J by 3 bases, leaving 26 bases between them. CDR3 in amino acids: CASSPIATRGQKDYGYTF. CDR3 DNA sequence: TGTGCCAGCAGCCCAATCGCGACCAGGGGCCAGAAGGACTATGGCTACACCTTC.

V gene TRBV4-1 combines with J gene TRBJ2-3; D gene ambiguous. V was pared by 1 base and J by 1 base, with 12 bases between. Germline CDR1 reads MGHRA; CDR2 reads YSYEKL. There are 16 residues in the CDR3. CDR3 sequence reads: CASSQVGVSRTDTQYF. CDR3 sequence (DNA): TGCGCCAGCAGCCAAGTAGGCGTTTCCCGCACAGATACGCAGTATTTT.